Listed here are 13 T cell receptor beta chains from one sample, sequenced in a study of blood T cell repertoires in COVID-19. Here immunoSEQ multiplex PCR was the method, and the copy in TCRdb shows in-frame clones only, minus some. The sample consists of 150,000 to 200,000 clones, 70% to 90% of them appearing once. Sample: peripheral blood. The receptors shown here come from a man in his 60s with active or convalescent COVID-19.

Here the CDR3 reads CASSGARDSSNSGNTIYF. DNA of the CDR3: TGCGCCAGCAGCGGCGCGAGGGACAGCTCTAACTCTGGAAACACCATATATTTT. J is TRBJ1-3 and V is TRBV5-1; 7 bases are a match to TRBD1. J was trimmed by 0 bases and V by 4 bases; bases with no gene match: 13. The CDR3 extends over 18 amino acids. Germline CDR1 and CDR2: SGHRS and YFSETQ. Filled out from reference TRBV5-1 and TRBJ1-3, the complete variable domain reads KAGVTQTPRYLIKTRGQQVTLSCSPISGHRSVSWYQQTPGQGLQFLFEYFSETQRNKGNFPGRFSGRQFSNSRSEMNVSTLELGDSALYLCASSGARDSSNSGNTIYFGEGSWLTVV.

V usage is TRBV5-1 and J usage is TRBJ2-5; 8 nucleotides align to TRBD2. The CDR3 is 15 amino acids. Germline V gene sequence: CDR1 SGHRS, CDR2 YFSETQ. J was trimmed by 4 bases and V by 0 bases; bases with no gene match: 5. The CDR3 sequence is CASSLAGGPGETQYF. CDR3 nucleotide sequence: TGCGCCAGCAGCTTGGCGGGGGGGCCGGGAGAGACCCAGTACTTC.

The rearrangement uses TRBV6-2 or TRBV6-3 and TRBJ2-3; D perhaps matches TRBD1 (6 bases). The CDR3 loop spans 15 amino acids. CDR1 and CDR2 (germline): MNHEY, SVGEGT. Trimming took off 4 bases at V and 1 base at J, with 12 bases between the two ends. CDR3 DNA sequence: TGTGCCAGCAGTTGGTCTTCAGGGGGCACAGATACGCAGTATTTT. It yields the protein CASSWSSGGTDTQYF.

The chain has TRBV10-3 and TRBJ2-7; the match to TRBD1 covers 8 bases. Germline trimming cut 5 bases from V and 13 bases from J; bases unmatched to any gene: 7. Germline CDR1 and CDR2: ENHRY and SYGVKD. CDR3 size: 11 residues. The CDR3 bases are TGTGCCATCAGTACCGGGACAGGCCTCTACTTC. As protein: CAISTGTGLYF.

The chain carries TRBV27 and TRBJ1-1; 10 nucleotides line up with TRBD1. V lost 2 bases and J lost 2; bases outside the gene matches: 11. Germline CDR1 is MNHEY and CDR2 is SMNVEV (reference sequence). CDR3 length equals 18 residues. CDR3 nucleotide sequence: TGTGCCAGCAGTTTAAGAGGCCCCGGGACAGGGGTTAACACTGAAGCTTTCTTT. As protein: CASSLRGPGTGVNTEAFF.

The V call is TRBV5-1, the J call TRBJ1-1; 7 bases match TRBD1. Germline CDR1 and CDR2: SGHRS and YFSETQ. The CDR3 covers 14 residues. Germline trimming cut 0 bases from V and 11 bases from J; bases unmatched to any gene: 10. CDR3: CASSLGGTAVEAFF. As DNA, the CDR3 is TGCGCCAGCAGCTTGGGAGGGACAGCGGTGGAGGCTTTCTTT.

V is TRBV7-2 and J is TRBJ2-1, with D perhaps matching TRBD1 (8 bases). Germline V gene sequence: CDR1 SGHTA, CDR2 FQGNSA. Trimming cost V 3 bases and J 7 bases, with 16 bases left between them. This CDR3 is built from 15 residues. As DNA, the CDR3 is TGTGCCAGCAGCTTCTGGACAGGGACTATGAATGAGCAGTTCTTC. This encodes CASSFWTGTMNEQFF.

V gene TRBV5-1 combines with J gene TRBJ1-6, with 7 bases lining up with TRBD1. V lost 0 bases and J lost 0; bases outside the gene matches: 3. The length of the CDR3 is 17 residues. CDR1 and CDR2 from the germline V gene are SGHRS and YFSETQ. The chain's CDR3 is CASSLEQGSSYNSPLHF. The CDR3 nucleotides are TGCGCCAGCAGCTTGGAACAGGGGAGCTCCTATAATTCACCCCTCCACTTT.

The rearrangement uses TRBV10-3 and TRBJ1-4; tentative D call: TRBD1 (5 bases). Germline CDR1 and CDR2: ENHRY and SYGVKD. CDR3 length equals 13 residues. V was clipped by 10 bases and J by 8 bases, with 17 bases between them. CDR3 sequence reads: CATRNAGGEKLFF. CDR3 DNA: TGTGCCACCAGGAATGCCGGGGGGGAAAAACTGTTTTTT.

The V and J genes are TRBV4-1 and TRBJ2-7; no clear D. Germline V gene lookup returns CDR1 MGHRA and CDR2 YSYEKL. The CDR3 is 13 residues long. V was shortened by 3 bases and J by 1 base, with 7 bases between the two germline ends. The CDR3 sequence: CASSHQESYEQYF. In DNA form, the CDR3 reads TGCGCCAGCAGCCACCAGGAATCCTACGAGCAGTACTTC.

This clone was counted between two and nine times. The rearrangement links TRBV2 to TRBJ1-5; D is perhaps TRBD1 (6 bases). Germline CDR1 is SNHLY and CDR2 is FYNNEI. The V end lost 6 bases, the J end lost 4 bases, and 10 bases lay between the germline ends. The CDR3 spans 13 residues. CDR3 sequence: CASRPDRNQPQHF. CDR3 in DNA: TGTGCCAGCAGACCGGACAGAAATCAGCCCCAGCATTTT.

CDR3 nucleotides: TGTGCCAGCAGCCAAGACGGGACACTTCAGCCCCAGCATTTT. Protein: CASSQDGTLQPQHF. The chain links TRBV4-2 to TRBJ1-5; TRBD1 might be the D (6 bases). CDR1 and CDR2 from the germline V gene are LGHNA and YNFKEQ. This CDR3 spans 14 amino acids. V dropped 0 bases and J dropped 6 bases, with 9 bases sitting between them.

The chain is built from TRBV11-2 and TRBJ1-1, with D maybe TRBD1 (5 bases). Germline lookup yields CDR1 SGHAT and CDR2 FQNNGV. V lost 5 bases, J lost 1 base, and 11 bases lay in between. The CDR3 is 14 amino acids. Here the CDR3 DNA reads TGTGCCAGCAGCCCCCCGGGGGGGAACACTGAAGCTTTCTTT. Protein: CASSPPGGNTEAFF.